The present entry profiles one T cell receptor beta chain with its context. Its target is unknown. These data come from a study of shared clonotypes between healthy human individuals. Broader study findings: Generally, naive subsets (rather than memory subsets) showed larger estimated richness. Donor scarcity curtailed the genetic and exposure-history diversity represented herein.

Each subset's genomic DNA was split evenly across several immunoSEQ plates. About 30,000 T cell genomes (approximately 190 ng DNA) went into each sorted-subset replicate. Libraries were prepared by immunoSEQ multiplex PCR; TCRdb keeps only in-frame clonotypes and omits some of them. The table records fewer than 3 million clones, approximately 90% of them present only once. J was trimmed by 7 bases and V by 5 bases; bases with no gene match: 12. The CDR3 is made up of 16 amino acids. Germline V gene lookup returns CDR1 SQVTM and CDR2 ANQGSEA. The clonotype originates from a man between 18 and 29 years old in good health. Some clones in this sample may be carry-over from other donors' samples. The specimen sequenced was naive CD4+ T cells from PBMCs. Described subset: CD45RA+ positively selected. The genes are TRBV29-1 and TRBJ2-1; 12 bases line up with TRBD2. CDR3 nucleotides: TGCAGCGTTCAGGACCTTGGACTAGCGGGGCAGAATGAGCAGTTCTTC. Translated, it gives CSVQDLGLAGQNEQFF.